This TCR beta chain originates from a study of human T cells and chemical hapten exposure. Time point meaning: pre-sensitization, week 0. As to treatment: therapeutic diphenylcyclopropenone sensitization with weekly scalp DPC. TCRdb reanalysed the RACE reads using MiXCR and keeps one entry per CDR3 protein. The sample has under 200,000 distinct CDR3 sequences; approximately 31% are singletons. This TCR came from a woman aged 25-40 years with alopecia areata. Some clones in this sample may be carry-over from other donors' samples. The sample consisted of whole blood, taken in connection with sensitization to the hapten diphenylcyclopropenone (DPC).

Here the CDR3 DNA reads TGCAGCGTGGCCGGGACTAGGACAACCAATGAGCAGTTCTTC. The encoded protein is CSVAGTRTTNEQFF. The chain recombines TRBV29-1 with TRBJ2-1; 8 bases are a match to TRBD2. With 6 bases clipped from V and 6 bases from J, the junction kept 10 bases outside the gene matches. CDR3 length equals 14 residues. Germline V CDR1 and CDR2: SQVTM, ANQGSEA.